The clone carrying this T cell receptor beta chain was seen more than once but under ten times. Its specificity is unknown. V dropped 8 bases and J dropped 5 bases, with 19 bases sitting between them. The germline V gene encodes CDR1 LGHNA and CDR2 YNFKEQ. The CDR3 runs 15 residues. These data belong to a study of T-cell memory formation after mild COVID-19. Overall study context: TCR clusters were largely donor specific.

General study findings and limits: Clones shrinking from day 15 to 85 showed even CD4/CD8 mixes; later expanders tilted CD4+.

The 5'RACE method, run with constant-segment primers, produced TCR alpha and TCR beta cDNA libraries (carrying sample barcodes and UMIs). One entry per CDR3 protein, called by TCRdb with MiXCR from the 5' RACE reads. The sample shows around 400,000 distinct CDR3 sequences, 20% to 25% of them seen only once. The chain joins TRBV4-2 to TRBJ2-1; D is unresolved. Sequencing was done on a sample of PBMCs or a T cell subset sorted from them (not recorded which). This TCR was recovered from an adult woman who had mild COVID-19 (a few samples of this study predate the infection). Cell type and time point are not known. The CDR3: CASQRQKEENNEQFF. In nucleotides, the CDR3 is TGTGCCAGCCAAAGACAAAAAGAGGAGAACAATGAGCAGTTCTTC.